The 19 T cell receptor beta chains below were found in one sample sequenced in a study of T cell repertoires in cytomegalovirus infection. Their cognate antigens are unknown. TCRdb reprocessed the reads with MiXCR, giving one entry per CDR3 protein. This sample has around 750,000 distinct CDR3 sequences, with approximately 32% found just once. Sequencing was performed on cultured CD8+ T cells from PBMCs, taken from culture after CMV antigen stimulation. These receptor sequences come from a human donor in good health (CMV status not recorded). Some clones in this sample may be carry-over from other donors' samples.

This clonotype was recorded many times. The gene calls are TRBV7-8 and TRBJ2-7; unclear D gene. CDR1 is SGHVS and CDR2 is FQNEAQ in the germline V gene. The CDR3 contains 14 residues. V shed 4 bases and J shed 0 bases, with 10 bases lying between them. CDR3 in amino acids: CASSSRSGSYEQYV. The DNA of the CDR3 is TGTGCCAGCAGCTCCCGATCCGGCTCCTACGAGCAGTACGTC.

This rearrangement joins TRBV5-6 to TRBJ2-2; D gene uncertain. The CDR3 sequence is 14 residues long. Trimming left V 2 bases short and J 6 bases short, with 11 bases between. Germline V gene sequence: CDR1 SGHDT, CDR2 YYEEEE. CDR3 sequence reads: CASSLGRPAGELFF. CDR3 DNA sequence: TGTGCCAGCAGCTTAGGACGCCCCGCCGGGGAGCTGTTTTTT. Drawing the rest from reference TRBV5-6 and TRBJ2-2, the complete variable domain is DAGVTQSPTHLIKTRGQQVTLRCSPKSGHDTVSWYQQALGQGPQFIFQYYEEEERQRGNFPDRFSGHQFPNYSSELNVNALLLGDSALYLCASSLGRPAGELFFGEGSRLTVL.

As concerns this clonotype: The missing conserved phenylalanine or tryptophan at the end of this CDR3 makes a read error likely. This chain links TRBV27 with TRBJ2-7; D perhaps matches TRBD1 (6 bases). V was clipped by 6 bases and J by 4 bases, with 7 bases between them. The CDR3 is made up of 11 amino acids. CDR1 and CDR2 (germline): MNHEY, SMNVEV (reference sequence). CDR3 residues: CASRQGYEQYI. DNA for the CDR3: TGTGCCAGCAGACAGGGTTACGAGCAGTACATC.

This clonotype was observed a few times. The gene calls are TRBV2 and TRBJ1-3; D ambiguous. V was pared by 8 bases and J by 0 bases, with 11 bases between. The CDR3 sequence is 14 residues long. CDR1 SNHLY and CDR2 FYNNEI come from the germline V gene. As DNA, the CDR3 is TGTGCCAGCTCGGACCGATTCTCTGGAAACACCATATATTTT. As protein: CASSDRFSGNTIYF.

In this sample, this clonotype turned up many times. The chain uses TRBV12-3 or TRBV12-4 and TRBJ2-5; the match to TRBD1 covers 9 bases. Losses at the gene ends were 3 bases for V and 2 bases for J; bases not matched to a gene: 7. CDR3 length equals 16 residues. Written as DNA, the CDR3 is TGTGCCAGCAGTTTCAGCCGGGACAGGGTGCAAGAGACCCAGTACTTC. It is translated as CASSFSRDRVQETQYF.

This clonotype was counted only a few times. The V gene is TRBV7-9, the J gene TRBJ2-2; perhaps TRBD1 as D (5 bases). The V and J ends lost 5 bases and 4 bases respectively, with 11 bases between them. Per germline, CDR1 SEHNR and CDR2 FQNEAQ (reference sequence). The CDR3 runs 14 residues. The CDR3 reads CASSPLRATGELFF. The CDR3, as DNA: TGTGCCAGCAGCCCACTCAGGGCCACCGGGGAGCTGTTTTTT.

The rearrangement joins TRBV6-2 or TRBV6-3 to TRBJ2-7, with D tentatively TRBD1 or TRBD2 (5 bases each). The germline CDR1 and CDR2 sequences are MNHEY and SVGEGT. CDR3 length equals 13 residues. The ends were cut back, 6 bases at V and 3 bases at J, with 12 bases in the middle. The CDR3 reads CASRAGTFYEQYF. Written as DNA, the CDR3 is TGTGCCAGCAGGGCCGGGACCTTCTACGAGCAGTACTTC.

Many counts were recorded for this clonotype. The V gene is TRBV7-2, the J gene TRBJ2-5, with TRBD2 matching over 8 bases. The CDR3 spans 19 residues. V trimming: 0 bases; J trimming: 5 bases; junction bases outside the gene matches: 17. The germline gives CDR1 SGHTA, CDR2 FQGNSA. This CDR3 reads CASSLAGGGQSYTIETQYF. The DNA of the CDR3 is TGTGCCAGCAGCTTAGCTGGCGGGGGGCAATCCTATACTATTGAGACCCAGTACTTC.

This clonotype was seen many times. The gene calls are TRBV6-1 and TRBJ1-5; 9 nucleotides align to TRBD1. This CDR3 is built from 16 residues. The V gene's germline CDR1 is MNHNS and CDR2 SASEGT. V shed 5 bases and J 2 bases; nucleotides not matched to a gene: 7. The CDR3 DNA follows: TGTGCCAGCAGTAAATGGGACAGGGTGCGCAATCAGCCCCAGCATTTT. It specifies CASSKWDRVRNQPQHF.

This clonotype showed up many times. V usage is TRBV2 and J usage is TRBJ2-2; 8 bases fit TRBD2. The junction had 8 bases not matched to a gene; V was cut back by 5 bases and J by 0 bases. The CDR3 is 17 amino acids. CDR1 and CDR2 (germline): SNHLY, FYNNEI. The CDR3 region is CASSLLSGESNTGELFF. The CDR3 bases are TGTGCCAGCAGTTTACTTAGCGGGGAATCGAACACCGGGGAGCTGTTTTTT.

Points on this clonotype: One base away lies a much larger clone, so this may be a sequencing read error. The chain recombines TRBV6-6 with TRBJ2-3; no reliable D call. The CDR3 length is 13 residues. Germline V gene data show CDR1 as MNHNY and CDR2 as SVGAGI (reference sequence). Deletions cut 2 bases from V and 5 bases from J, with 8 bases between. Here the CDR3 DNA reads TGTGCCAGCAGTTACGTCGGTAGAGATACGCAGTATTTT. Amino acids: CASSYVGRDTQYF.

This chain joins TRBV20-1 and TRBJ1-1, with a tentative D call TRBD1 (5 bases). The CDR3 sequence is 12 residues long. CDR1 and CDR2 from the germline V gene are DFQATT and SNEGSKA (reference sequence). Trimming shortened V by 0 bases and J by 6 bases, and 8 bases separated the two germline ends. CDR3 nucleotide sequence: TGCAGTGCTAGAGATCTCAGGGCTGAAGCTTTCTTT. Its protein product is CSARDLRAEAFF.

This clonotype occurred a few times. This chain links TRBV27 with TRBJ1-5; weak D call: TRBD1 (5 bases). The germline V gene encodes CDR1 MNHEY and CDR2 SMNVEV (reference sequence). The V and J ends lost 2 bases and 0 bases respectively, with 11 bases between them. The CDR3 contains 16 residues. CDR3 loop: CASSLTTGNSNQPQHF. CDR3 bases: TGTGCCAGCAGTTTAACTACAGGTAATAGCAATCAGCCCCAGCATTTT.

This clonotype was seen a few times. The V gene is TRBV6-1, the J gene TRBJ2-2; the D call may be TRBD1 or TRBD2 (5 bases each). The germline V gene encodes CDR1 MNHNS and CDR2 SASEGT. The CDR3 extends over 16 amino acids. V was clipped by 1 base and J by 3 bases, with 12 bases between them. CDR3 in DNA: TGTGCCAGCAGTGAAGGACTTGAGGGGTACACCGGGGAGCTGTTTTTT. It specifies CASSEGLEGYTGELFF.

V is TRBV19 and J is TRBJ2-5; a possible D gene is TRBD1 (6 bases). V gave up 3 bases and J gave up 2 bases, with 10 bases separating them. The CDR3 length is 14 residues. Germline V gene sequence: CDR1 LNHDA, CDR2 SQIVND (reference sequence). CDR3 DNA sequence: TGTGCCAGTAGTATTCGCAGGGGACAAGAGACCCAGTACTTC. Translating it yields CASSIRRGQETQYF.

This clonotype has a handful of counts. This chain joins TRBV6-4 and TRBJ2-3; D is uncertain. Trimming removed 6 bases from V and 0 bases from J, with 10 bases in between. The CDR3 runs to 14 residues. Germline V lookup: CDR1 MRHNA, CDR2 SNTAGT. CDR3 sequence: CASSLTYSTDTQYF. The CDR3 DNA is TGTGCCAGCAGCTTGACTTACAGCACAGATACGCAGTATTTT.

The V and J genes are TRBV9 and TRBJ2-2, with D maybe TRBD1 (6 bases). The CDR3 runs 16 residues. CDR1 SGDLS and CDR2 YYNGEE come from the germline V gene. Trimming cost V 3 bases and J 6 bases, with 18 bases left between them. CDR3 sequence: CASSEGNRAWAGELFF. CDR3 nucleotides: TGTGCCAGCAGCGAAGGGAACAGGGCCTGGGCCGGGGAGCTGTTTTTT.

This chain uses TRBV10-3 with TRBJ1-5; tentatively, D is TRBD1 (5 bases). This CDR3 is 17 amino acids long. Germline loops: CDR1 ENHRY, CDR2 SYGVKD. The V gene lost 0 bases and the J gene lost 3 bases, with 15 bases spanning the gap. CDR3 amino acids: CAISESSQGPYNQPQHF. Here the CDR3 DNA reads TGTGCCATCAGTGAGTCTAGCCAGGGCCCTTACAATCAGCCCCAGCATTTT.

The V call is TRBV7-6, the J call TRBJ2-7, with 7 bases lining up with TRBD1. CDR1 SGHVS and CDR2 FNYEAQ come from the germline V gene. The CDR3 has 13 amino acids. The junction had 2 bases not matched to a gene; V was cut back by 1 base and J by 5 bases. The DNA for the CDR3 is TGTGCCAGCAGCTTAGGACAGGGACACGAGCAGTACGTC. This sequence encodes CASSLGQGHEQYV.